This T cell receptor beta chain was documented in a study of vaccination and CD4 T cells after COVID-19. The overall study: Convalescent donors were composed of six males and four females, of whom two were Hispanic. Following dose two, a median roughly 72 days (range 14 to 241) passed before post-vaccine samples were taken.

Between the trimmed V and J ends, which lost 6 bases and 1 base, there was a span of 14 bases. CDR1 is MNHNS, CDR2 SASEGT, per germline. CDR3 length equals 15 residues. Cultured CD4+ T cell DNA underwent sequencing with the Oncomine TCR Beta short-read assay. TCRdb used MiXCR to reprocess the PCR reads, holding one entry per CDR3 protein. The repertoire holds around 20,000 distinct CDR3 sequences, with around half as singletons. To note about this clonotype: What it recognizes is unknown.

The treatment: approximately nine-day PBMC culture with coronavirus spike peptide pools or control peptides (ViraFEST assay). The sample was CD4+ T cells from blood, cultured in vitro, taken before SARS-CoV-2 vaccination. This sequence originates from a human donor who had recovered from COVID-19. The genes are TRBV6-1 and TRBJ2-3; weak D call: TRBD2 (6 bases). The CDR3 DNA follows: TGTGCCAGCAGGCGACTAGTTTACGGCACAGATACGCAGTATTTT. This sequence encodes CASRRLVYGTDTQYF.